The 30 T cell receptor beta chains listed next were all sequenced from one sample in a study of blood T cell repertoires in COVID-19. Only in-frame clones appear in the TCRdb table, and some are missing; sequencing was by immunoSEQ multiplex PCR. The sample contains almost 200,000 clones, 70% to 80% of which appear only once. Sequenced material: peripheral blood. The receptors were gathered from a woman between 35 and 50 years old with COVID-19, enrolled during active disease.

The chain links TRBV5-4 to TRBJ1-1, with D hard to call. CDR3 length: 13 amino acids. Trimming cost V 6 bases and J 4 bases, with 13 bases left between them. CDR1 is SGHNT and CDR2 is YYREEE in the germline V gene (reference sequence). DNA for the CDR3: TGTGCCAGCAACCCCCCGGGGATCACTGAAGCTTTCTTT. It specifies CASNPPGITEAFF.

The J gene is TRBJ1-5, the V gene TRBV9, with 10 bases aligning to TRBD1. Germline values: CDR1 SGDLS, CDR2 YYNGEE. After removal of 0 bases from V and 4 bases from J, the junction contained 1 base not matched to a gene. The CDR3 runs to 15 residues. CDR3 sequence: CASSVEGQGNQPQHF. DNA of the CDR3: TGTGCCAGCAGCGTAGAGGGACAGGGGAATCAGCCCCAGCATTTT.

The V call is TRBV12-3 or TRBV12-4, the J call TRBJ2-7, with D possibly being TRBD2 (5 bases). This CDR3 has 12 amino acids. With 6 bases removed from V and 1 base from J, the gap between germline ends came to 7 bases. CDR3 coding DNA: TGTGCCAGCAGGCGGACTTCCTACGAGCAGTACTTC. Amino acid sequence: CASRRTSYEQYF.

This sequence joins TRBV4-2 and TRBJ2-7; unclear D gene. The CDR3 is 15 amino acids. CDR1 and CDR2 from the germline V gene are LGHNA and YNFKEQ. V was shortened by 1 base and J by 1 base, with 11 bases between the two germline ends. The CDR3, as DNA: TGTGCCAGCAGCCAAGGGTATAGCCTATCCTACGAGCAGTACTTC. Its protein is CASSQGYSLSYEQYF.

CDR3 loop: CASSARGYGYTF. The CDR3 nucleotides read TGTGCCAGCAGCGCTAGGGGCTATGGCTACACCTTC. V gene TRBV2 combines with J gene TRBJ1-2; a weak D match, TRBD1 (5 bases). The CDR3 runs to 12 residues. Trimming removed 6 bases from V and 4 bases from J, with 9 bases in between. Germline V gene sequence: CDR1 SNHLY, CDR2 FYNNEI.

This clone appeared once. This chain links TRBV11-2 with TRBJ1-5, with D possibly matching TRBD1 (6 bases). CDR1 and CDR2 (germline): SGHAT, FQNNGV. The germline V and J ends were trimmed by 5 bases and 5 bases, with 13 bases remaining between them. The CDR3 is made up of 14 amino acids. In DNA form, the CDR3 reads TGTGCCAGCAGCGAGACAGGCCCGTATCAGCCCCAGCATTTT. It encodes CASSETGPYQPQHF. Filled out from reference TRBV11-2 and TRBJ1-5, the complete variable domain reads EAGVAQSPRYKIIEKRQSVAFWCNPISGHATLYWYQQILGQGPKLLIQFQNNGVVDDSQLPKDRFSAERLKGVDSTLKIQPAKLEDSAVYLCASSETGPYQPQHFGDGTRLSIL.

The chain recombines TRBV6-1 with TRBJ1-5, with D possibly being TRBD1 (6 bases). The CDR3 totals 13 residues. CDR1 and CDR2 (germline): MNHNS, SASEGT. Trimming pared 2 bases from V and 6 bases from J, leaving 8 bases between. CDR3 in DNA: TGTGCCAGCAGTGAAATGGGGGCTCAGCCCCAGCATTTT. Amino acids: CASSEMGAQPQHF.

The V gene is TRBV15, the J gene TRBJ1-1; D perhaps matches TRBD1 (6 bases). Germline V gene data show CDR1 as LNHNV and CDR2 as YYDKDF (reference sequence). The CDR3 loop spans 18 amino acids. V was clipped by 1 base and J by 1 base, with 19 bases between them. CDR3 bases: TGTGCCACCAGCAGAGGGGAGGGGGTCCCCTCGAGGAACACTGAAGCTTTCTTT. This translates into CATSRGEGVPSRNTEAFF. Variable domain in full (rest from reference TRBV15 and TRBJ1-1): DAMVIQNPRYQVTQFGKPVTLSCSQTLNHNVMYWYQQKSSQAPKLLFHYYDKDFNNEADTPDNFQSRRPNTSFCFLDIRSPGLGDTAMYLCATSRGEGVPSRNTEAFFGQGTRLTVV.

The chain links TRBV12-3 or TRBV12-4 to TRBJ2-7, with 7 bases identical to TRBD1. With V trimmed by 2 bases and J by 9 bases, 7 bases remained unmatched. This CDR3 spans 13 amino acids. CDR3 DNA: TGTGCCAGCAGTTTATTACAGGGGCCGTTGCAGTACTTC. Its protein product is CASSLLQGPLQYF.

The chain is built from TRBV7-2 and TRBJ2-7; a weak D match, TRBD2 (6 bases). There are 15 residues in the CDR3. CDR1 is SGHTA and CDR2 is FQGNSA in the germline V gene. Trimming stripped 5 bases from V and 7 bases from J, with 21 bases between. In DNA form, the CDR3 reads TGTGCCAGCAGCCCTGGGGTCGCACTAGCAGGGGAGCAGTACTTC. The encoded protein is CASSPGVALAGEQYF.

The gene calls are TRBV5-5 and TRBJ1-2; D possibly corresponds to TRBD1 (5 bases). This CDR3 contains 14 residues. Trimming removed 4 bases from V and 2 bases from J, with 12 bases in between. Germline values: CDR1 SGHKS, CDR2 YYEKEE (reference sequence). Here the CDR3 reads CASSLQEGNYGYTF. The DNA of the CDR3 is TGTGCCAGCAGCCTCCAGGAGGGGAACTATGGCTACACCTTC.

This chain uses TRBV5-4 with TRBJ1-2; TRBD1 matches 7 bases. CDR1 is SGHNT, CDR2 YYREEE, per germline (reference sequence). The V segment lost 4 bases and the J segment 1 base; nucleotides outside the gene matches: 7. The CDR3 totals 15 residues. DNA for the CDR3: TGTGCCAGCAGCCCTGGGGACAGACTTAACTATGGCTACACCTTC. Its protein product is CASSPGDRLNYGYTF.

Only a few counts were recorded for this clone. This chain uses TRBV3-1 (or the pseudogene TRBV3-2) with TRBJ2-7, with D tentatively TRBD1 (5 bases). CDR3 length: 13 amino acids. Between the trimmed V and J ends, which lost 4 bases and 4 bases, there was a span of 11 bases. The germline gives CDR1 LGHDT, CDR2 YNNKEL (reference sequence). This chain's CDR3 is CASSLDSEYEQYF. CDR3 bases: TGTGCCAGCAGCCTCGACAGTGAATACGAGCAGTACTTC.

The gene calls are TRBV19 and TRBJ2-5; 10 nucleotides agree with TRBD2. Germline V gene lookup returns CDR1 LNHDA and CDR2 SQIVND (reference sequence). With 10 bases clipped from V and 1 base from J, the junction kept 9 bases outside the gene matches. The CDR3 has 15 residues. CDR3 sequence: CATAPIAGGQETQYF. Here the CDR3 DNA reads TGTGCCACTGCCCCTATAGCGGGGGGCCAAGAGACCCAGTACTTC.

CDR3 sequence reads: CASSPVVENEQYF. DNA for the CDR3: TGTGCCAGCAGCCCGGTTGTGGAGAACGAGCAGTACTTC. The V call is TRBV4-2, the J call TRBJ2-7; D not resolved. CDR3 length: 13 residues. Trimming shortened V by 4 bases and J by 5 bases, and 12 bases separated the two germline ends. CDR1 LGHNA and CDR2 YNFKEQ come from the germline V gene.

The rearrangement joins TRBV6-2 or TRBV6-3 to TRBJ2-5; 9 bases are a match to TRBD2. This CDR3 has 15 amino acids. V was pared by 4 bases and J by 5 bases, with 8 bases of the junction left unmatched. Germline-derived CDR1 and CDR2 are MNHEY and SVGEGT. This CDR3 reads CASSSSGGLRETQYF. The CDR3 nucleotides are TGTGCCAGCAGTTCAAGCGGGGGGCTGAGGGAGACCCAGTACTTC.

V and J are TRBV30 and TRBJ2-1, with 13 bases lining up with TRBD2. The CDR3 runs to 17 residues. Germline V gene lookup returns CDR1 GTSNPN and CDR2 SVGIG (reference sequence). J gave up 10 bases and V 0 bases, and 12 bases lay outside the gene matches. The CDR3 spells CAWSVLTSGRRGREQFF. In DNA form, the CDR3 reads TGTGCCTGGAGTGTACTGACTAGCGGGAGGCGCGGCCGAGAGCAGTTCTTC.

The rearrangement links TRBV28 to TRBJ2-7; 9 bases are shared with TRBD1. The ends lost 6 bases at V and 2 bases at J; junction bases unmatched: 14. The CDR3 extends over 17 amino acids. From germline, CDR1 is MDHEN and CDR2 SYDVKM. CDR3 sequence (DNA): TGTGCCAGCAGAGCGCAACCCGGGACAGGGACACCCTACGAGCAGTACTTC. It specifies CASRAQPGTGTPYEQYF.

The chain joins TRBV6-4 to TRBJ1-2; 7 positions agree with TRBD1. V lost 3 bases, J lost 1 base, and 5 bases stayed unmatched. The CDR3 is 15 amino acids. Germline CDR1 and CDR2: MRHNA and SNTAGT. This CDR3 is CASSETGQSNYGYTF. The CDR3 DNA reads TGTGCCAGCAGTGAGACAGGGCAGAGTAACTATGGCTACACCTTC.

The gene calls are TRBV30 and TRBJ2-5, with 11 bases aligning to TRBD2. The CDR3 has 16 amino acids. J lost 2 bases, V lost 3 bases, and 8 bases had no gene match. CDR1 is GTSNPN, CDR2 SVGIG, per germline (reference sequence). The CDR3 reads CAWSSPGLAAQETQYF. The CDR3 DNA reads TGTGCCTGGAGCTCCCCGGGACTAGCGGCACAAGAGACCCAGTACTTC.

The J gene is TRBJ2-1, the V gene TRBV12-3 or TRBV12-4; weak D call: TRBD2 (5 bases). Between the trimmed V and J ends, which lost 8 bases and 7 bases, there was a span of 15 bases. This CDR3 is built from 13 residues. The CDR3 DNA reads TGTGCCAGCCGGGATTCCCCGGGAAATGAGCAGTTCTTC. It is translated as CASRDSPGNEQFF.

Written as DNA, the CDR3 is TGTGCCAGCACTCGCTCGGGAGGGGCCTACGAGCAGTACTTC. It translates to CASTRSGGAYEQYF. The V gene is TRBV6-5, the J gene TRBJ2-7; TRBD2 matches 8 bases. There are 14 residues in the CDR3. V shed 7 bases and J 2 bases; nucleotides not matched to a gene: 7. Germline CDR1 MNHEY, CDR2 SVGAGI.

This CDR3 reads CASSPSRGSNTGELFF. CDR3 sequence (DNA): TGTGCCAGCAGCCCTAGTCGGGGGTCGAACACCGGGGAGCTGTTTTTT. The gene calls are TRBV3-1 (or the pseudogene TRBV3-2) and TRBJ2-2, with D possibly being TRBD2 (6 bases). In germline, CDR1 is LGHDT, CDR2 YNNKEL (reference sequence). V lost 4 bases and J lost 0, with 12 bases in between. The CDR3 length is 16 residues.

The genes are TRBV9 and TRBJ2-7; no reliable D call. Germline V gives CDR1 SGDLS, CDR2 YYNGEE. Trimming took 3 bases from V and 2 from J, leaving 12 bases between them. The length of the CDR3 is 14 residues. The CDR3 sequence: CASSAVAQTYEQYF. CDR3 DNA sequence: TGTGCCAGCAGCGCAGTGGCACAGACCTACGAGCAGTACTTC.

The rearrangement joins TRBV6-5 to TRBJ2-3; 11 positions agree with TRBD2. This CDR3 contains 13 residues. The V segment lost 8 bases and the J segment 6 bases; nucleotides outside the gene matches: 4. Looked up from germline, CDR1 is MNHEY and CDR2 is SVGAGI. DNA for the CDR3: TGTGCCAGCTATAGCGGGGGGGCGGATACGCAGTATTTT. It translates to CASYSGGADTQYF.

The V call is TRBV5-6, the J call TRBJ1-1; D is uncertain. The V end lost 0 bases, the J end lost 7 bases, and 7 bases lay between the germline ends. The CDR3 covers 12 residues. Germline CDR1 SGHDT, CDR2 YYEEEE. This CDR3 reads CASSLARVEAFF. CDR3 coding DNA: TGTGCCAGCAGCTTGGCTCGGGTTGAAGCTTTCTTT. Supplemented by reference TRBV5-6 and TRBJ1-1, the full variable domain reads DAGVTQSPTHLIKTRGQQVTLRCSPKSGHDTVSWYQQALGQGPQFIFQYYEEEERQRGNFPDRFSGHQFPNYSSELNVNALLLGDSALYLCASSLARVEAFFGQGTRLTVV.

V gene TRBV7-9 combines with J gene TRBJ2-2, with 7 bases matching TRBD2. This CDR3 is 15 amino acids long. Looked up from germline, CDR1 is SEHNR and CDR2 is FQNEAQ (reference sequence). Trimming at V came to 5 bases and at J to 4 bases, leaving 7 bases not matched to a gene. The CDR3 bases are TGTGCCAGCAGCCCCCCTAGCGGACTCACCGGGGAGCTGTTTTTT. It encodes CASSPPSGLTGELFF.

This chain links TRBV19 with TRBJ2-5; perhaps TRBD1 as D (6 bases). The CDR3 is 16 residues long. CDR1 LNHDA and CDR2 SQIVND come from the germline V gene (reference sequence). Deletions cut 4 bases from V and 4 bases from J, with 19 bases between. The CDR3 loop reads CASSTLQGLEGETQYF. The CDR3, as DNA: TGTGCCAGTAGTACCTTACAGGGCCTTGAAGGAGAGACCCAGTACTTC.

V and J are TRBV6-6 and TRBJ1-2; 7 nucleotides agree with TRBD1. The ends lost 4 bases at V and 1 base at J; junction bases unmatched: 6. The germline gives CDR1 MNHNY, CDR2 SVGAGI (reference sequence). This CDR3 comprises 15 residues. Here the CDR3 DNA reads TGTGCCAGCAGTTCTGGGGGACAGAATAACTATGGCTACACCTTC. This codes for CASSSGGQNNYGYTF.

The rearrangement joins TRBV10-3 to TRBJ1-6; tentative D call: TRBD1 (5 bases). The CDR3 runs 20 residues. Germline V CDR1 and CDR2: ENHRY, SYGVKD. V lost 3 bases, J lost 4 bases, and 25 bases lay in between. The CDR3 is CAISDRGGIIGEGYNSPLHF. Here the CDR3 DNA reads TGTGCCATCAGTGACCGGGGGGGGATAATAGGTGAAGGTTATAATTCACCCCTCCACTTT.